A single sample is the source of the 16 T cell receptor beta chains below, sequenced in a study of cytomegalovirus exposure and HLA in healthy donors. It was with 60 Vbeta and 13 Jbeta primers that the PCR ran. Assay used: immunoSEQ multiplex PCR; TCRdb lists only in-frame clones, some missing. The sample consists of over 150,000 clones, around 74% of them appearing once. Sequencing was performed on PBMCs. The receptors here all came from a young man in good health and CMV-seronegative.

The chain recombines TRBV6-5 with TRBJ1-1, with D hard to call. Trimming pared 0 bases from V and 5 bases from J, leaving 7 bases between. In germline, CDR1 is MNHEY, CDR2 SVGAGI. The length of the CDR3 is 13 residues. CDR3 DNA: TGTGCCAGCAGTTACTCCCGGACTACTGAAGCTTTCTTT. Its protein product is CASSYSRTTEAFF.

DNA of the CDR3: TGTGCCAGCACCGGGACTAGCCATTTTACTGAGCAGTTCTTC. Amino acid sequence: CASTGTSHFTEQFF. This rearrangement joins TRBV2 to TRBJ2-1; 9 nucleotides agree with TRBD2. J lost 9 bases, V lost 7 bases, and 10 bases had no gene match. Germline CDR1 and CDR2: SNHLY and FYNNEI. This CDR3 is built from 14 residues. Full variable domain (rest looked up from reference TRBV2 and TRBJ2-1): EPEVTQTPSHQVTQMGQEVILRCVPISNHLYFYWYRQILGQKVEFLVSFYNNEISEKSEIFDDQFSVERPDGSNFTLKIRSTKLEDSAMYFCASTGTSHFTEQFFGPGTRLTVL.

The CDR3 coding sequence is TGTGCCAGCAGCTTAGGGGGACACATCCAAGAGACCCAGTACTTC. Protein: CASSLGGHIQETQYF. The gene calls are TRBV7-2 and TRBJ2-5, with a possible D match to TRBD1 (6 bases). This CDR3 is built from 15 residues. The germline V gene has CDR1 SGHTA and CDR2 FQGNSA. Trimming cost V 1 base and J 1 base, with 10 bases left between them. The complete variable domain, with remaining parts taken from reference TRBV7-2 and TRBJ2-5, reads GAGVSQSPSNKVTEKGKDVELRCDPISGHTALYWYRQSLGQGLEFLIYFQGNSAPDKSGLPSDRFSAERTGGSVSTLTIQRTQQEDSAVYLCASSLGGHIQETQYFGPGTRLLVL.

The chain employs TRBV2 and TRBJ2-3; D is perhaps TRBD2 (7 bases). Germline values: CDR1 SNHLY, CDR2 FYNNEI. V gave up 5 bases and J gave up 0 bases, with 12 bases separating them. The CDR3 spans 15 residues. The CDR3 region is CASSTRGASTDTQYF. The CDR3 bases are TGTGCCAGCAGTACTCGGGGGGCCAGCACAGATACGCAGTATTTT.

The rearrangement uses TRBV25-1 and TRBJ2-3; the D gene is possibly TRBD1 (5 bases). Between the trimmed V and J ends, which lost 5 bases and 2 bases, there was a span of 11 bases. Germline values: CDR1 MGHDK, CDR2 SYGVNS. The CDR3 sequence is 14 residues long. The CDR3 sequence: CASSQDSLTDTQYF. In DNA, the CDR3 is TGTGCCAGCAGTCAAGACAGCCTCACAGATACGCAGTATTTT.

This chain links TRBV7-2 with TRBJ1-2, with D maybe TRBD1 (6 bases). The CDR3 has 14 residues. The germline V gene has CDR1 SGHTA and CDR2 FQGNSA. V was shortened by 6 bases and J by 3 bases, with 14 bases between the two germline ends. The CDR3 protein is CASRTGGSDYGYTF. Written as DNA, the CDR3 is TGTGCCAGCAGGACGGGGGGCAGTGACTATGGCTACACCTTC.

V usage is TRBV2 and J usage is TRBJ1-5, with D unresolved. V lost 2 bases and J 0 bases, leaving 17 bases between the germline ends. CDR1 and CDR2 (germline): SNHLY, FYNNEI. The CDR3 runs to 18 residues. CDR3 sequence reads: CASSEQTWSIYSNQPQHF. CDR3 nucleotides: TGTGCCAGCAGTGAACAGACGTGGAGTATCTATAGCAATCAGCCCCAGCATTTT.

The chain carries TRBV13 and TRBJ1-2, with D maybe TRBD1 (6 bases). With 4 bases removed from V and 3 bases from J, the gap between germline ends came to 18 bases. CDR3 length equals 16 residues. Per the germline V gene, CDR1 is PRHDT and CDR2 is FYEKMQ (reference sequence). CDR3 DNA: TGTGCCAGCAGCTCCGACCGCCTGACAGGAGACTATGGCTACACCTTC. Its translation: CASSSDRLTGDYGYTF.

This clone occurred a few times. The chain uses TRBV7-9 and TRBJ2-1; the D is unclear. This CDR3 is 11 amino acids long. The germline gives CDR1 SEHNR, CDR2 FQNEAQ (reference sequence). V lost 5 bases, J lost 8 bases, and 7 bases lay in between. The DNA of the CDR3 is TGTGCCAGCAGCCGGCAGGATGAGCAGTTCTTC. Encoded protein: CASSRQDEQFF.

This chain connects TRBV4-1 to TRBJ1-2, with D possibly being TRBD1 (5 bases). V was clipped by 3 bases and J by 3 bases, with 23 bases between them. CDR3 length equals 18 residues. Germline values: CDR1 MGHRA, CDR2 YSYEKL. The CDR3 spells CASSQVGQGKGSYYGYTF. In DNA form, the CDR3 reads TGCGCCAGCAGCCAGGTCGGTCAGGGTAAAGGGTCTTACTATGGCTACACCTTC.

The chain uses TRBV27 and TRBJ2-5; 9 bases map to TRBD1. This CDR3 is built from 14 residues. Germline CDR1 MNHEY, CDR2 SMNVEV (reference sequence). Losses at the gene ends were 5 bases for V and 5 bases for J; bases not matched to a gene: 6. As DNA, the CDR3 is TGTGCCAGCAGTCCGACAGGGGGTGGGGAGACCCAGTACTTC. Its protein is CASSPTGGGETQYF.

This clone was picked up a small number of times. The gene calls are TRBV6-1 and TRBJ1-4; D call uncertain. Trimming cost V 0 bases and J 0 bases, with 14 bases left between them. CDR3 size: 18 residues. Germline V lookup: CDR1 MNHNS, CDR2 SASEGT. CDR3 DNA: TGTGCCAGCAGTGAAGCGCTGGCGGGCGCCGCAACTAATGAAAAACTGTTTTTT. As protein: CASSEALAGAATNEKLFF.

This sequence joins TRBV19 and TRBJ1-1; 8 bases are shared with TRBD1. Trimming cost V 10 bases and J 5 bases; bases outside gene matches: 12. CDR1 and CDR2 (germline): LNHDA, SQIVND (reference sequence). The CDR3 is 14 residues long. The DNA of the CDR3 is TGTGCCACCACCAAACAGGGGGTGAGGACTGAAGCTTTCTTT. Its protein is CATTKQGVRTEAFF.

This clone appeared a few times. In the same sample, other DNA sequences code for this CDR3. V gene TRBV27 combines with J gene TRBJ1-1, with 8 nucleotides matching TRBD1. CDR3 length: 15 amino acids. Germline CDR1 and CDR2: MNHEY and SMNVEV (reference sequence). V shed 3 bases, J shed 4 bases, and the junction held 7 bases outside the gene matches. The CDR3 spells CASSFPGQGGTEAFF. CDR3 nucleotides: TGTGCCAGCAGTTTCCCCGGACAGGGTGGCACTGAAGCTTTCTTT.

In regard to this clone: This CDR3 is also generated by other DNA sequences in the sample. The rearrangement joins TRBV6-4 to TRBJ2-3, with TRBD2 as a possible D gene (6 bases). The germline V gene has CDR1 MRHNA and CDR2 SNTAGT. This CDR3 is 15 amino acids long. The ends were cut back, 0 bases at V and 0 bases at J, with 7 bases in the middle. The CDR3 region has the DNA TGTGCCAGCAGTGACTCAGCGGGTAGCACAGATACGCAGTATTTT. Amino acids: CASSDSAGSTDTQYF.

The CDR3 region is CASNLNRTQRNEQFF. CDR3 coding DNA: TGTGCCAGCAACCTAAACCGCACCCAGAGGAATGAGCAGTTCTTC. The J gene is TRBJ2-1, the V gene TRBV7-8; no clear D. Germline V gene sequence: CDR1 SGHVS, CDR2 FQNEAQ. V was trimmed by 7 bases and J by 7 bases, leaving 20 bases between them. The length of the CDR3 is 15 residues.